One and the same sample provided the 21 T cell receptor beta chains below, sequenced in a study of blood T cells in healthy people across ages. The second PCR ran about 6 to 12 cycles with a sample-barcoded 5' primer and J-beta primers. TCRdb processed the 5' RACE reads anew with MiXCR; each CDR3 protein has one entry. Among about 1.8 million distinct CDR3 sequences listed, about 49% were seen once. The source material was blood. These receptors were collected from a middle-aged woman in good health.

This chain uses TRBV12-3 or TRBV12-4 with TRBJ2-3; 9 nucleotides align to TRBD1. The J segment lost 4 bases and the V segment lost 6 bases, leaving 5 bases of the junction unmatched. This CDR3 has 14 residues. This chain's CDR3 is CASRDRGGADTQYF. DNA for the CDR3: TGTGCCAGCAGGGACAGGGGAGGTGCAGATACGCAGTATTTT.

V and J are TRBV5-1 and TRBJ2-5, with TRBD2 matching 7 bases. Per the germline V gene, CDR1 is SGHRS and CDR2 is YFSETQ. Germline trimming cut 4 bases from V and 1 base from J; bases unmatched to any gene: 7. The length of the CDR3 is 15 residues. CDR3 in amino acids: CASSPGRATQETQYF. The CDR3 bases are TGCGCCAGCAGCCCAGGGAGGGCGACCCAAGAGACCCAGTACTTC.

The genes are TRBV20-1 and TRBJ1-1; D might be TRBD1 (5 bases). V was trimmed by 6 bases and J by 9 bases, leaving 17 bases between them. The CDR3 sequence is 12 residues long. CDR1 is DFQATT and CDR2 is SNEGSKA in the germline V gene (reference sequence). The CDR3 DNA follows: TGCAGTGCCTACTCCCAGGGTCCCCAAGCTTTCTTT. It is translated as CSAYSQGPQAFF.

The CDR3 sequence is CASSADLSDTQYF. DNA of the CDR3: TGTGCCAGCAGCGCGGACTTGTCCGATACGCAGTATTTT. J is TRBJ2-3 and V is TRBV7-8, with a tentative D call TRBD2 (5 bases). CDR1 and CDR2 from the germline V gene are SGHVS and FQNEAQ. The ends were cut back, 5 bases at V and 6 bases at J, with 12 bases in the middle. CDR3 size: 13 residues. Together with reference TRBV7-8 and TRBJ2-3, the CDR3 gives the full variable domain: GAGVSQSPRYKVAKRGQDVALRCDPISGHVSLFWYQQALGQGPEFLTYFQNEAQLDKSGLPSDRFFAERPEGSVSTLKIQRTQQEDSAVYLCASSADLSDTQYFGPGTRLTVL.

The rearrangement uses TRBV20-1 and TRBJ2-3; 8 positions agree with TRBD2. CDR1 is DFQATT and CDR2 is SNEGSKA in the germline V gene (reference sequence). This CDR3 is built from 16 residues. J lost 1 base, V lost 0 bases, and 6 bases had no gene match. CDR3 sequence (DNA): TGCAGTGCTAGAGATGGGACTAGGTGGGGCACAGATACGCAGTATTTT. Translated, it gives CSARDGTRWGTDTQYF.

The chain employs TRBV7-9 and TRBJ2-6; D is ambiguous. Trimming took 10 bases from V and 0 from J, leaving 7 bases between them. This CDR3 region has 13 residues. CDR1 is SEHNR and CDR2 is FQNEAQ in the germline V gene (reference sequence). Written as DNA, the CDR3 is TGTGCCACCATACACTCTGGGGCCAACGTCCTGACTTTC. Amino acid sequence: CATIHSGANVLTF.

The rearrangement joins TRBV7-2 to TRBJ2-5; 11 bases fit TRBD2. This CDR3 is built from 17 residues. Germline V gene data show CDR1 as SGHTA and CDR2 as FQGNSA. Trimming removed 0 bases from V and 5 bases from J; junction bases left unmatched: 8. CDR3 sequence reads: CASSLARLAGPHETQYF. The CDR3 DNA reads as TGTGCCAGCAGCTTAGCCCGACTAGCGGGACCCCATGAGACCCAGTACTTC.

The sample holds one count of this clonotype. This sequence joins TRBV7-3 and TRBJ2-2; D not certain. The CDR3 is made up of 13 amino acids. V lost 0 bases and J lost 6, with 5 bases in between. Germline V gives CDR1 SGHTA, CDR2 FQGTGA. The CDR3 spells CASSLTRSGELFF. CDR3 DNA: TGTGCCAGCAGCTTAACGAGGTCCGGGGAGCTGTTTTTT.

In this sample, this clonotype turned up many times. The CDR3 reads CASSSLSPSGAYNEQFF. The CDR3 nucleotides read TGTGCCAGCAGTTCGCTTTCTCCTAGCGGGGCCTACAATGAGCAGTTCTTC. The V call is TRBV6-6, the J call TRBJ2-1, with 9 bases matching TRBD2. V was pared by 4 bases and J by 2 bases, with 9 bases of the junction left unmatched. The V gene's germline CDR1 is MNHNY and CDR2 SVGAGI (reference sequence). The CDR3 has 17 residues.

This clonotype was found once. This rearrangement joins TRBV9 to TRBJ1-1; D possibly corresponds to TRBD1 (6 bases). V lost 3 bases and J 5 bases, leaving 17 bases between the germline ends. The CDR3 is made up of 15 amino acids. CDR1 SGDLS and CDR2 YYNGEE come from the germline V gene. DNA for the CDR3: TGTGCCAGCAGCGCCGCACATGGGGGGGCAACTGAAGCTTTCTTT. Its translation: CASSAAHGGATEAFF.

CDR3 coding DNA: TGTGCCAGCAGCCGGGCCCAGGAAGCCCAGCATTTT. Translation gives CASSRAQEAQHF. The chain uses TRBV4-2 and TRBJ1-5; the D is unclear. V was cut by 4 bases and J by 11 bases, with 12 bases left in between. This CDR3 has 12 amino acids. CDR1 is LGHNA and CDR2 is YNFKEQ in the germline V gene.

This rearrangement joins TRBV5-1 to TRBJ2-1, with TRBD1 identical over 8 bases. Looked up from germline, CDR1 is SGHRS and CDR2 is YFSETQ. The CDR3 spans 15 residues. Trimming cost V 4 bases and J 7 bases; bases outside gene matches: 10. The DNA for the CDR3 is TGCGCCAGCAGCCAGACAGGGGTGGGACGGAATGAGCAGTTCTTC. This encodes CASSQTGVGRNEQFF.

The chain carries TRBV29-1 and TRBJ2-7; the D gene is possibly TRBD1 (5 bases). From germline, CDR1 is SQVTM and CDR2 ANQGSEA. The CDR3 length is 11 residues. Trimming stripped 4 bases from V and 4 bases from J, with 8 bases between. The CDR3 reads CSVGGRYEQYF. CDR3 in DNA: TGCAGCGTTGGGGGCCGTTACGAGCAGTACTTC.

This clonotype was detected a few times. This chain joins TRBV5-1 and TRBJ2-1; TRBD2 aligns across 12 bases. The J segment lost 8 bases and the V segment lost 6 bases, leaving 9 bases of the junction unmatched. This CDR3 spans 15 amino acids. Germline CDR1 reads SGHRS; CDR2 reads YFSETQ. The CDR3 DNA reads as TGCGCCAGCATGGCCCTAGCGGGGGGGGTTGATGAGCAGTTCTTC. Translated, it gives CASMALAGGVDEQFF.

The CDR3: CASSLTQGVLTYEQYF. CDR3 bases: TGTGCCAGCAGCCTCACCCAGGGGGTACTCACCTACGAGCAGTACTTC. The chain couples TRBV3-1 to TRBJ2-7; 7 nucleotides match TRBD1. J lost 2 bases, V lost 4 bases, and 11 bases had no gene match. This CDR3 is 16 amino acids long. Germline CDR1 and CDR2: LGHDT and YNNKEL (reference sequence).

J is TRBJ1-2 and V is TRBV20-1, with TRBD1 matching 7 bases. Trimming removed 6 bases from V and 3 bases from J; junction bases left unmatched: 13. Germline CDR1 DFQATT, CDR2 SNEGSKA (reference sequence). The CDR3 runs to 15 residues. The CDR3 coding sequence is TGCAGTGCCGAGTCGCTATCGGACAGGTACTATGGCTACACCTTC. Its protein is CSAESLSDRYYGYTF.

Here the CDR3 reads CASSDLGTSTDTQYF. The DNA for the CDR3 is TGTGCCAGCAGTGACTTGGGGACTAGCACAGATACGCAGTATTTT. This chain joins TRBV2 and TRBJ2-3; perhaps TRBD2 as D (6 bases). V gave up 3 bases and J gave up 0 bases, with 10 bases separating them. CDR3 length: 15 residues. Germline V gene sequence: CDR1 SNHLY, CDR2 FYNNEI.

This clonotype was picked up a small number of times. The rearrangement joins TRBV20-1 to TRBJ2-3; 12 bases agree with TRBD2. Germline V gene lookup returns CDR1 DFQATT and CDR2 SNEGSKA (reference sequence). Trimming took 6 bases from V and 1 from J; bases not matched to a gene: 5. There are 15 residues in the CDR3. The DNA of the CDR3 is TGCAGTGCATGGAGGACTAGCGGGGGCACAGATACGCAGTATTTT. Its protein product is CSAWRTSGGTDTQYF.

This sequence joins TRBV6-1 and TRBJ2-3, with D possibly matching TRBD1 (6 bases). This CDR3 is built from 14 residues. Germline V gene sequence: CDR1 MNHNS, CDR2 SASEGT. V lost 7 bases, J lost 0 bases, and 11 bases lay in between. The CDR3 nucleotides read TGTGCCAGCAAACTGACAGGTAGCACAGATACGCAGTATTTT. Translated: CASKLTGSTDTQYF.

This chain links TRBV5-6 with TRBJ1-2; a weak D match, TRBD1 (6 bases). Germline V gene data show CDR1 as SGHDT and CDR2 as YYEEEE. V dropped 5 bases and J dropped 7 bases, with 24 bases sitting between them. The length of the CDR3 is 16 residues. The CDR3 sequence is CASSFQTGSLKGGYTF. CDR3 in DNA: TGTGCCAGCAGTTTCCAAACAGGGAGTCTTAAGGGTGGCTACACCTTC.

This clonotype was observed a few times. The rearrangement uses TRBV9 and TRBJ2-1; D may be TRBD1 (7 bases). The CDR3 is 14 residues long. V lost 6 bases and J lost 6, with 16 bases in between. The germline V gene has CDR1 SGDLS and CDR2 YYNGEE. This CDR3 is CASNSGGIFNEQFF. The CDR3, as DNA: TGTGCCAGCAATTCAGGGGGGATCTTCAATGAGCAGTTCTTC.